One and the same sample provided the 10 T cell receptor beta chains below, sequenced in a study of blood T cell repertoires in COVID-19. Repertoires were generated with immunoSEQ multiplex PCR, while TCRdb's copy carries only in-frame clones and drops some. The repertoire holds 150,000 to 200,000 clones, with about 84% as singletons. The sequencing sample was made of PBMCs or T cells enriched from blood (not recorded which). The receptors stem from a man aged 40-49 years who had recovered from COVID-19.

The rearrangement links TRBV18 to TRBJ2-1, with 9 nucleotides matching TRBD2. Germline values: CDR1 KGHSH, CDR2 LQKENI. V lost 3 bases, J lost 7 bases, and 13 bases stayed unmatched. This CDR3 comprises 17 residues. This CDR3 reads CASSPPGGGADGNEQFF. The DNA of the CDR3 is TGTGCCAGCTCACCGCCGGGCGGGGGGGCCGATGGGAATGAGCAGTTCTTC.

The sample holds one count of this clone. The rearrangement links TRBV6-1 to TRBJ2-5; D ambiguous. CDR3 length: 14 residues. Between the trimmed V and J ends, which lost 2 bases and 3 bases, there was a span of 10 bases. The germline gives CDR1 MNHNS, CDR2 SASEGT. CDR3 in DNA: TGTGCCAGCAGTGAATGGTACCACAAAGAGACCCAGTACTTC. It is translated as CASSEWYHKETQYF.

V gene TRBV5-1 combines with J gene TRBJ1-4; the D gene is possibly TRBD1 (5 bases). The V gene lost 0 bases and the J gene lost 8 bases, with 17 bases spanning the gap. CDR1 and CDR2 from the germline V gene are SGHRS and YFSETQ. The CDR3 has 16 residues. CDR3 coding DNA: TGCGCCAGCAGCTTGGCCGGGCAGGGTGATAAAGAAAAACTGTTTTTT. Translation gives CASSLAGQGDKEKLFF.

The rearrangement joins TRBV15 to TRBJ2-5; 12 positions match TRBD1. With 5 bases clipped from V and 5 bases from J, the junction kept 3 bases outside the gene matches. The CDR3 has 14 amino acids. Germline V CDR1 and CDR2: LNHNV, YYDKDF (reference sequence). CDR3 residues: CATSGDRGQETQYF. The CDR3 bases are TGTGCCACCAGCGGGGACAGGGGGCAGGAGACCCAGTACTTC.

This clone was detected only once. V and J are TRBV27 and TRBJ2-1, with D perhaps matching TRBD2 (6 bases). This CDR3 comprises 15 residues. Trimming removed 6 bases from V and 4 bases from J, with 16 bases in between. Germline-derived CDR1 and CDR2 are MNHEY and SMNVEV (reference sequence). CDR3 region: CASSLDYGTYNEQFF. The CDR3 DNA follows: TGTGCCAGCAGCCTGGACTATGGGACTTACAATGAGCAGTTCTTC.

The chain has TRBV2 and TRBJ2-1, with 11 positions matching TRBD2. CDR3 length: 16 amino acids. CDR1 is SNHLY, CDR2 FYNNEI, per germline. J lost 5 bases, V lost 8 bases, and 11 bases had no gene match. For the CDR3, the DNA is TGTGCCAGCGCGCGATTGACTAGCGGGGCCGACAATGAGCAGTTCTTC. Translating it yields CASARLTSGADNEQFF.

CDR3 coding DNA: TGTGCCCACAATGGGGCAGCGGGAAACACCATATATTTT. Translation gives CAHNGAAGNTIYF. The V call is TRBV7-9, the J call TRBJ1-3; tentatively, D is TRBD1 (5 bases). Looked up from germline, CDR1 is SEHNR and CDR2 is FQNEAQ (reference sequence). Trimming cost V 11 bases and J 4 bases, with 15 bases left between them. CDR3 length: 13 residues.

The chain carries TRBV3-1 (or the pseudogene TRBV3-2) and TRBJ1-2; 10 bases match TRBD1. CDR3 length: 14 residues. V shed 1 base, J shed 8 bases, and the junction held 4 bases outside the gene matches. Germline V gives CDR1 LGHDT, CDR2 YNNKEL (reference sequence). This chain's CDR3 is CASSQGGQGRGYTF. In nucleotides, the CDR3 is TGTGCCAGCAGCCAAGGGGGACAGGGGAGGGGCTACACCTTC.

The chain uses TRBV4-1 and TRBJ1-4, with 7 nucleotides matching TRBD1. The CDR3 is 15 amino acids. Per the germline V gene, CDR1 is MGHRA and CDR2 is YSYEKL. The trim removed 2 bases at V and 8 bases at J, leaving 8 bases unmatched. Written as DNA, the CDR3 is TGCGCCAGCAGCCAAACTACAGGGGTTCACGAAAAACTGTTTTTT. It is translated as CASSQTTGVHEKLFF.

The V gene is TRBV11-2, the J gene TRBJ2-7, with D maybe TRBD1 (6 bases). The CDR3 sequence is 13 residues long. V dropped 5 bases and J dropped 7 bases, with 15 bases sitting between them. The germline gives CDR1 SGHAT, CDR2 FQNNGV. In DNA form, the CDR3 reads TGTGCCAGCAGCGTAAGGTCCGGGACAGAGCAGTACTTC. Its protein is CASSVRSGTEQYF.